The text below deals with one TCR beta chain. This sample was included in a study of blood T cell repertoires in COVID-19. Overall study context: The United States, Italy and Spain provided the acute and convalescent COVID-19 samples.

The CDR3 totals 15 residues. V lost 4 bases, J lost 9 bases, and 8 bases stayed unmatched. Germline lookup yields CDR1 SGHTA and CDR2 FQGNSA. Only in-frame clones appear in the TCRdb table, and some are missing; sequencing was by immunoSEQ multiplex PCR. The profile shows about 190,000 clones, over 75% of them singletons. This clonotype was sampled from a woman aged 45-65 years with acute or convalescent COVID-19. V usage is TRBV7-2 and J usage is TRBJ1-6, with 8 bases fitting TRBD1. The sequencing sample was made of peripheral blood. CDR3 nucleotides: TGTGCCAGCAGCTCAGGGGGCCTCGGTCGTTCACCCCTCCACTTT. It is translated as CASSSGGLGRSPLHF.